These 13 T cell receptor beta chains were sequenced from one sample in a study of blood T cell repertoires in COVID-19. Repertoires were generated with immunoSEQ multiplex PCR, while TCRdb's copy carries only in-frame clones and drops some. The sample consists of about 72,000 clones, roughly 80% of them appearing once. Specimen: peripheral blood. All receptors derive from a human donor in a cohort sampled during active COVID-19.

The chain joins TRBV30 to TRBJ1-2; 7 bases map to TRBD1. CDR3 length: 14 amino acids. V trimming: 0 bases; J trimming: 8 bases; junction bases outside the gene matches: 9. Germline loops: CDR1 GTSNPN, CDR2 SVGIG (reference sequence). The CDR3 sequence: CAWSVKGQLWGYTF. The CDR3 DNA sequence: TGTGCCTGGAGTGTAAAGGGACAGCTATGGGGCTACACCTTC.

This rearrangement joins TRBV25-1 to TRBJ1-2; no definite D call. V dropped 3 bases and J dropped 8 bases, with 19 bases sitting between them. Germline loops: CDR1 MGHDK, CDR2 SYGVNS. This CDR3 is built from 15 residues. CDR3 DNA sequence: TGTGCCAGCAGTGATTTTACGCAAGGAGGTAGGGGCTACACCTTC. Translated: CASSDFTQGGRGYTF.

The gene calls are TRBV7-2 and TRBJ1-2; 12 bases are a match to TRBD1. V was pared by 3 bases and J by 4 bases, with 12 bases of the junction left unmatched. This CDR3 is 18 amino acids long. Germline CDR1 SGHTA, CDR2 FQGNSA. The CDR3 sequence: CASSFSGTGGAWVYGYTF. The CDR3 DNA reads TGTGCCAGCAGCTTTTCCGGGACAGGGGGCGCGTGGGTCTATGGCTACACCTTC. Combining the CDR3 with reference TRBV7-2 and TRBJ1-2 gives the whole variable domain GAGVSQSPSNKVTEKGKDVELRCDPISGHTALYWYRQSLGQGLEFLIYFQGNSAPDKSGLPSDRFSAERTGGSVSTLTIQRTQQEDSAVYLCASSFSGTGGAWVYGYTFGSGTRLTVV.

This chain links TRBV24-1 with TRBJ1-3, with D uncertain. The CDR3 has 10 residues. With 12 bases removed from V and 4 bases from J, the gap between germline ends came to 6 bases. Germline V CDR1 and CDR2: KGHDR, SFDVKD. The DNA of the CDR3 is TGTGCCCCTACCGGAAACACCATATATTTT. Translating it yields CAPTGNTIYF.

The genes are TRBV2 and TRBJ1-1; 8 nucleotides align to TRBD1. CDR1 SNHLY and CDR2 FYNNEI come from the germline V gene. CDR3 length: 17 residues. The J segment lost 0 bases and the V segment lost 2 bases, leaving 8 bases of the junction unmatched. CDR3 protein: CASSETQGASLNTEAFF. CDR3 DNA sequence: TGTGCCAGCAGTGAAACGCAGGGGGCTTCGTTGAACACTGAAGCTTTCTTT.

The CDR3 nucleotides read TGTGCCAGCAGTAAACGGGGGGCCCAAGCCGGGGAGCTGTTTTTT. Amino acids: CASSKRGAQAGELFF. The V gene is TRBV2, the J gene TRBJ2-2; tentatively, D is TRBD2 (7 bases). CDR1 is SNHLY, CDR2 FYNNEI, per germline. The CDR3 is 15 amino acids. The ends were cut back, 5 bases at V and 6 bases at J, with 16 bases in the middle.

The gene calls are TRBV6-6 and TRBJ1-3; a weak D match, TRBD1 (6 bases). V was shortened by 5 bases and J by 4 bases, with 15 bases between the two germline ends. Germline loops: CDR1 MNHNY, CDR2 SVGAGI (reference sequence). The length of the CDR3 is 15 residues. The CDR3 DNA reads as TGTGCCAGCAGTGGCCTGCGGGGGCTCGGAAACACCATATATTTT. Its protein product is CASSGLRGLGNTIYF.

The chain carries TRBV24-1 and TRBJ2-3, with TRBD1 matching over 8 bases. Trimming took 3 bases from V and 2 from J; bases not matched to a gene: 6. Germline CDR1 and CDR2: KGHDR and SFDVKD. The CDR3 has 16 amino acids. The CDR3 here is CATSDTRDRFTDTQYF. CDR3 DNA: TGTGCCACCAGTGATACCCGGGACAGGTTCACAGATACGCAGTATTTT.

This clone has just a few counts. The genes are TRBV15 and TRBJ2-3; 10 nucleotides agree with TRBD2. The CDR3 runs to 16 residues. CDR1 and CDR2 from the germline V gene are LNHNV and YYDKDF (reference sequence). J was trimmed by 1 base and V by 5 bases; bases with no gene match: 6. CDR3: CATSQLAGLGTDTQYF. In nucleotides, the CDR3 is TGTGCCACCAGCCAACTAGCGGGACTCGGCACAGATACGCAGTATTTT.

The chain has TRBV9 and TRBJ2-7; the match to TRBD1 covers 9 bases. J was trimmed by 5 bases and V by 3 bases; bases with no gene match: 6. CDR1 is SGDLS, CDR2 YYNGEE, per germline. This CDR3 is 14 amino acids long. Written as DNA, the CDR3 is TGTGCCAGCAGCGCCGGACAGGGGAAAAACGAGCAGTACTTC. Translating gives CASSAGQGKNEQYF.

This clone occurred once. The chain uses TRBV6-5 and TRBJ1-1; D unclear. V was pared by 8 bases and J by 11 bases, with 21 bases between. Per germline, CDR1 MNHEY and CDR2 SVGAGI. The CDR3 is 13 residues long. DNA of the CDR3: TGTGCCAGCGTTCTAGCGGCAGGCCTTAGGGCTTTCTTT. Its protein is CASVLAAGLRAFF.

The chain links TRBV10-3 to TRBJ1-5; D possibly corresponds to TRBD1 (5 bases). Trimming took off 3 bases at V and 1 base at J, with 16 bases between the two ends. The germline CDR1 and CDR2 sequences are ENHRY and SYGVKD. This CDR3 has 17 amino acids. CDR3 sequence: CAISDRPGGVSNQPQHF. The CDR3 coding sequence is TGTGCCATCAGTGACCGCCCCGGGGGGGTGAGCAATCAGCCCCAGCATTTT.

With regard to this clone: An end of the junction differs from the germline gene, which may be a read error. This sequence joins TRBV9 and TRBJ2-6; 8 bases line up with TRBD1. Germline V gives CDR1 SGDLS, CDR2 YYNGEE. The CDR3 contains 14 residues. CDR3 residues: CASSRKTGDNVLTF. CDR3 DNA: TGTGCCAGCAGCCGAAAGACAGGGGACAACGTCCTGACTTTC.